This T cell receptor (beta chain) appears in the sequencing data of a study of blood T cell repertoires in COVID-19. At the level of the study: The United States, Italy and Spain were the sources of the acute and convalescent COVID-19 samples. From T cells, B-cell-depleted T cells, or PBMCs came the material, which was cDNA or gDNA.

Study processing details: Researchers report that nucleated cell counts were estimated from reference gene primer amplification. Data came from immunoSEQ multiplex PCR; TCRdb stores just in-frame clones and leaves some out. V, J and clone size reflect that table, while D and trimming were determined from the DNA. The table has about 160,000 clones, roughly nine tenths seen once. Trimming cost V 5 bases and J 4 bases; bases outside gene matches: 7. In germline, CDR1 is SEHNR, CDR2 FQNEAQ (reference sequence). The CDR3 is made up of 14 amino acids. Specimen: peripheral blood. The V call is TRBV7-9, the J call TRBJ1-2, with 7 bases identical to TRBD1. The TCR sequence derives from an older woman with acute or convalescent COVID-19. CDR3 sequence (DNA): TGTGCCAGCAGCGGAGGACAGGAGGTCTATGGCTACACCTTC. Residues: CASSGGQEVYGYTF.